This is a list of T cell receptor beta chains from one sample in a study of T cells after yellow fever vaccination. In TCRdb, the 5' RACE reads were re-called with MiXCR into one record per CDR3 protein. The sample includes just under 600,000 distinct CDR3 sequences, approximately 12% of them seen just once. The sequencing here drew on PBMCs, taken on the day of the yellow fever booster vaccination. Every receptor here comes from a man between 25 and 39 years old who received the YFV17D yellow fever vaccine. CDR3s include the opening cysteine and the closing phenylalanine or tryptophan. A D gene is named only where the DNA matches it firmly. Clone sizes are given selectively: once, few, many, or a class where the clone is expanded.

TGCGCCAGCCGGGGACTAGCGGACTACAATGAGCAGTTCTTC | CASRGLADYNEQFF | TRBV5-1 | TRBD2 | TRBJ2-1 | few
TGCAGTGCCACCGGGGGGGCGGGGACAGATACGCAGTATTTT | CSATGGAGTDTQYF | TRBV20-1 | TRBD2 | TRBJ2-3 | many
TGCGCCAGTTGGGACCCGAACATTCAGTACTTC | CASWDPNIQYF | TRBV10-2 | - | TRBJ2-4 | few
TGTGCCAGTAGTGTGGGACGGAGCACAGATACGCAGTATTTT | CASSVGRSTDTQYF | TRBV19 | - | TRBJ2-3 | -
TGTGCCAGCAGCCCGCAGGGGTATAACACTGAAGCTTTCTTT | CASSPQGYNTEAFF | TRBV7-9 | - | TRBJ1-1 | -
TGTGCCAGCAGTCGCGGGACTAGCGGCGGGGAGCTGTTTTTT | CASSRGTSGGELFF | TRBV6-1 | TRBD2 | TRBJ2-2 | many
TGCAGTGCTAGCCCGCCCGCGCGAGCAACTGAGCAGTTCTTC | CSASPPARATEQFF | TRBV20-1 | - | TRBJ2-1 | many
TGTGCCAGCAGCGTAGGGCCCCCCTCGACAGGGACCGAGCAGTTCTTC | CASSVGPPSTGTEQFF | TRBV9 | TRBD1 | TRBJ2-1 | -
TGCGCCAGCAGCGGGGGCGATAGCACAGATACGCAGTATTTT | CASSGGDSTDTQYF | TRBV5-1 | - | TRBJ2-3 | -
TGTGCCAGCAGTTTAAATTTAGGAGGAGTCAATGAGCAGTTCTTC | CASSLNLGGVNEQFF | TRBV28 | - | TRBJ2-1 | -
TGCAGCGTTCTGAGTTACTCCTACGAGCAGTACTTC | CSVLSYSYEQYF | TRBV29-1 | - | TRBJ2-7 | few
TGTGCCAGCAGTTACTCCCAGGGGAACACCGGGGAGCTGTTTTTT | CASSYSQGNTGELFF | TRBV6-5 | - | TRBJ2-2 | few
TGCAGTGCTAGAGATGACAATTTGGGCCACGAGCAGTACTTC | CSARDDNLGHEQYF | TRBV20-1 | - | TRBJ2-7 | -
TGTGCCAGCAGCCAAGACCCCATCCTAGTGACAACCTACGAGCAGTACTTC | CASSQDPILVTTYEQYF | TRBV14 | - | TRBJ2-7 | -
TGTGCCAGCAGTCGCGACAGGGCCCAGCCCCAGCATTTT | CASSRDRAQPQHF | TRBV6-1 | TRBD1 | TRBJ1-5 | -
TGTGCCAGCAGTCCCCCCGGACTAGCTAGGTCCTACGAGCAGTACTTC | CASSPPGLARSYEQYF | TRBV6-1 | TRBD2 | TRBJ2-7 | -
TGCACTCCGAGGGACTCCCGCACCGGGGAGCTGTTTTTT | CTPRDSRTGELFF | TRBV20-1 | - | TRBJ2-2 | -
TGTGCCAGCAGCGGTGGGACAGGGAGTGGAAAACTGTTTTTT | CASSGGTGSGKLFF | TRBV7-2 | TRBD1 | TRBJ1-4 | -
TGTGCCAGCAGTTTGCAGGGGTCCGGGGCCAAAAACATTCAGTACTTC | CASSLQGSGAKNIQYF | TRBV6-5 | - | TRBJ2-4 | -
TGTGCCAGCAGTCCCGGGACTTATGATACGCAGTATTTT | CASSPGTYDTQYF | TRBV6-1 | - | TRBJ2-3 | -
TGTGCCTCCAATCGGGGGGAGTACACTGAAGCTTTCTTT | CASNRGEYTEAFF | TRBV6-2/TRBV6-3 | - | TRBJ1-1 | few
TGTGCCAGCAGTTTAAGGGGCGCGGGTGGTATCTATGGCTACACCTTC | CASSLRGAGGIYGYTF | TRBV28 | - | TRBJ1-2 | few
TGCAGTGCTAGTTTGGACACCAACACCGGGGAGCTGTTTTTT | CSASLDTNTGELFF | TRBV20-1 | - | TRBJ2-2 | -
TGTGCCAGTAGCCCCCTAGCGGGAGGTACGCAGTATTTT | CASSPLAGGTQYF | TRBV19 | TRBD2 | TRBJ2-3 | -
TGCAGTGCGGGCCGGGACCAGCATTACAATGAGCAGTTCTTC | CSAGRDQHYNEQFF | TRBV20-1 | - | TRBJ2-1 | -
TGCAGTGCTAGAATTGATACCCTCAATGAGCAGTTCTTC | CSARIDTLNEQFF | TRBV20-1 | - | TRBJ2-1 | few
TGTGCCAGCAGCTTCCCCCTCACGGGGGGGCAGTACTTC | CASSFPLTGGQYF | TRBV7-2 | TRBD2 | TRBJ2-7 | -
TGCAGTGCTAGAGATCCACTAGCGGGAGACTACGAGCAGTACTTC | CSARDPLAGDYEQYF | TRBV20-1 | TRBD2 | TRBJ2-7 | few
TGCAGTGCTAGGGGACCACCGGGAGGTACCGAGTACGAGCAGTACTTC | CSARGPPGGTEYEQYF | TRBV20-1 | TRBD2 | TRBJ2-7 | few
TGTGCCAGCAGCGGGGCGGGAGCTATATCGAATGAGCAGTTCTTC | CASSGAGAISNEQFF | TRBV27 | TRBD2 | TRBJ2-1 | -